This T cell receptor beta chain was obtained from a study of regulatory T cells in long-lasting Graves disease. Study-wide results and caveats: Samples came from peripheral blood alone, without thyroid tissue.

The time point was: persistent/refractory GD, antithyroid drugs over 5 years with positive TRAb. Extracted PBMC RNA gave rise to the TCR library. It was American Thyroid Association guidelines that determined Graves' disease diagnosis. Building of the TCR beta libraries involved iRepertoire HTBI primers and Arm-PCR of CDR3 regions. From the multiplex PCR reads, TCRdb called clonotypes with MiXCR, one entry per CDR3 protein. This repertoire shows 700,000 or so distinct CDR3 sequences, 25% to 35% found once; its top ten account for under 50%. V shed 4 bases and J shed 5 bases, with 14 bases lying between them. The germline CDR1 and CDR2 sequences are DFQATT and SNEGSKA (reference sequence). There are 13 residues in the CDR3. This clonotype was counted a few times. Its target is unknown.

This chain connects TRBV20-1 to TRBJ2-5, with D unresolved. This sequence originates from a female donor with Graves disease. Sample: peripheral blood mononuclear cells (PBMCs), taken when the disease was refractory, from a patient treated with antithyroid drugs. This CDR3 reads CSATKYLGETQYF. Here the CDR3 DNA reads TGCAGTGCTACGAAGTATCTGGGTGAGACCCAGTACTTC.